The clone carrying this T cell receptor (beta chain) was detected only a few times. These data originate in a study of T-cell reconstitution after alpha-beta-depleted transplantation in children. Preparing the TCRbeta library involved the use of unique molecular identifiers. Each CDR3 protein gets one entry after TCRdb re-called the PCR reads with MiXCR. The table includes hundreds of thousands of distinct CDR3 sequences, 9.9% detected once. CDR1 and CDR2 from the germline V gene are SGHVS and FQNEAQ. The ends were cut back, 5 bases at V and 2 bases at J, with 12 bases in the middle. The CDR3 is made up of 14 amino acids.

This receptor was taken from a human donor who donated a stem cell graft to a child with SCID. The specimen comprised PBMCs from the stem cell graft donor, sampled from the stem cell graft. The chain has TRBV7-8 and TRBJ2-5, with TRBD1 as a possible D gene (6 bases). DNA of the CDR3: TGTGCCAGCAGCACCGGGACATATCAAGAGACCCAGTACTTC. Its translation: CASSTGTYQETQYF.